The 24 T cell receptor beta chains in this list originate from one sample, sequenced in a study of blood T cell repertoires in COVID-19. The repertoire was sequenced with immunoSEQ multiplex PCR; TCRdb's copy has only in-frame clones and lacks some. The repertoire holds roughly 57,000 clones, with around nine tenths as singletons. Sequencing input: peripheral blood. These receptors all come from a human donor in a cohort sampled during active COVID-19.

This chain joins TRBV6-1 and TRBJ2-7; 10 nucleotides agree with TRBD2. The CDR3 spans 17 residues. From germline, CDR1 is MNHNS and CDR2 SASEGT. The V gene end was trimmed by 2 bases and the J gene end by 1 base; junction bases not matched to a gene: 8. The CDR3 sequence is CASSESLGLATSYEQYF. The CDR3 region has the DNA TGTGCCAGCAGTGAATCTTTGGGACTAGCGACGTCCTACGAGCAGTACTTC.

This clone was seen a few times. The V call is TRBV18, the J call TRBJ2-5; a possible D gene is TRBD2 (5 bases). Trimming left V 4 bases short and J 4 bases short, with 19 bases between. Germline lookup yields CDR1 KGHSH and CDR2 LQKENI. This CDR3 region has 16 residues. CDR3 region: CASSLTRRVSPETQYF. In nucleotides, the CDR3 is TGTGCCAGCTCACTAACACGGCGGGTCTCCCCAGAGACCCAGTACTTC.

This chain joins TRBV6-6 and TRBJ1-5; possible D gene TRBD1, 6 bases. The CDR3 consists of 14 residues. V was cut by 2 bases and J by 9 bases, with 14 bases left in between. Germline V lookup: CDR1 MNHNY, CDR2 SVGAGI (reference sequence). For the CDR3, the DNA is TGTGCCAGCAGTTACGCGGGGGGCCGGGCGCCCCAGCATTTT. Its translation is CASSYAGGRAPQHF.

V and J are TRBV4-1 and TRBJ1-6; no clear D. Germline-derived CDR1 and CDR2 are MGHRA and YSYEKL. This CDR3 spans 18 amino acids. V lost 0 bases, J lost 6 bases, and 18 bases lay in between. The CDR3 here is CASSQDPSGESGNSPLHF. CDR3 coding DNA: TGCGCCAGCAGCCAAGACCCGAGCGGGGAAAGTGGTAATTCACCCCTCCACTTT.

The chain is built from TRBV3-1 (or the pseudogene TRBV3-2) and TRBJ1-1; tentative D call: TRBD1 (6 bases). This CDR3 contains 13 residues. Germline V gene sequence: CDR1 LGHDT, CDR2 YNNKEL (reference sequence). V was trimmed by 2 bases and J by 4 bases, leaving 8 bases between them. In nucleotides, the CDR3 is TGTGCCAGCAGCCAACCGGACAGCACTGAAGCTTTCTTT. Translating it yields CASSQPDSTEAFF.

This clone was found once. The J gene is TRBJ2-7, the V gene TRBV28; 9 positions match TRBD1. With V trimmed by 5 bases and J by 5 bases, 10 bases remained unmatched. Germline CDR1 is MDHEN and CDR2 is SYDVKM. This CDR3 region has 15 residues. The CDR3 DNA is TGTGCCAGCAGTCGGGGGGACAGGGTATTCCACGAGCAGTACTTC. Residues: CASSRGDRVFHEQYF. Based on the CDR3 plus reference TRBV28 and TRBJ2-7, the full variable domain is DVKVTQSSRYLVKRTGEKVFLECVQDMDHENMFWYRQDPGLGLRLIYFSYDVKMKEKGDIPEGYSVSREKKERFSLILESASTNQTSMYLCASSRGDRVFHEQYFGPGTRLTVT.

The V and J genes are TRBV7-2 and TRBJ2-3; weak D call: TRBD2 (6 bases). CDR3 length equals 17 residues. The V gene lost 1 base and the J gene lost 5 bases, with 19 bases spanning the gap. Germline V CDR1 and CDR2: SGHTA, FQGNSA. CDR3 region: CASSLEPGTHGVDTQYF. In DNA form, the CDR3 reads TGTGCCAGCAGCTTAGAGCCAGGGACTCATGGCGTAGATACGCAGTATTTT.

This rearrangement joins TRBV5-6 to TRBJ2-2, with TRBD1 identical over 7 bases. The CDR3 has 15 amino acids. Trimming removed 3 bases from V and 8 bases from J; junction bases left unmatched: 10. Per the germline V gene, CDR1 is SGHDT and CDR2 is YYEEEE. The CDR3 DNA sequence: TGTGCCAGCAGCTCGAGCGAGGGGGCGAGGGGGGAGCTGTTTTTT. Translated, it gives CASSSSEGARGELFF.

This rearrangement joins TRBV2 to TRBJ1-6; 11 nucleotides agree with TRBD1. This CDR3 spans 15 amino acids. Germline V gene lookup returns CDR1 SNHLY and CDR2 FYNNEI. Unmatched junction bases numbered 5, after V lost 6 bases and J lost 7 bases. The chain's CDR3 is CASSPRTGGNSPLHF. CDR3 coding DNA: TGTGCCAGCAGCCCCCGGACAGGGGGCAATTCACCCCTCCACTTT.

This rearrangement joins TRBV9 to TRBJ2-5; possibly TRBD2 for D (7 bases). This CDR3 has 16 residues. Deletions cut 3 bases from V and 4 bases from J, with 19 bases between. The germline gives CDR1 SGDLS, CDR2 YYNGEE. CDR3 nucleotide sequence: TGTGCCAGCAGCGCCGGCCGGCGGGGGCGTGGAGAGACCCAGTACTTC. This codes for CASSAGRRGRGETQYF.

The chain combines TRBV24-1 with TRBJ2-2; possibly TRBD2 for D (6 bases). CDR1 is KGHDR and CDR2 is SFDVKD in the germline V gene. This CDR3 is built from 12 residues. V was trimmed by 5 bases and J by 7 bases, leaving 7 bases between them. The CDR3 is CATSVRGGELFF. The CDR3 coding sequence is TGTGCCACCAGTGTGCGGGGCGGGGAGCTGTTTTTT.

The chain carries TRBV3-1 (or the pseudogene TRBV3-2) and TRBJ1-2; 8 nucleotides agree with TRBD1. Germline-derived CDR1 and CDR2 are LGHDT and YNNKEL (reference sequence). CDR3 length equals 18 residues. J gave up 4 bases and V 4 bases, and 17 bases lay outside the gene matches. In DNA form, the CDR3 reads TGTGCCAGCAGCCTATACGGATTGAGGACAGGGAGTTTCTATGGCTACACCTTC. Residues: CASSLYGLRTGSFYGYTF.

CDR3 loop: CASSLKTSGSYEQYF. In DNA, the CDR3 is TGTGCCAGCAGCCTGAAGACTAGCGGCTCCTACGAGCAGTACTTC. This rearrangement joins TRBV5-4 to TRBJ2-7, with 9 bases aligning to TRBD2. The germline V gene has CDR1 SGHNT and CDR2 YYREEE (reference sequence). The CDR3 loop spans 15 amino acids. Unmatched junction bases numbered 5, after V lost 4 bases and J lost 0 bases.

The chain combines TRBV6-5 with TRBJ1-2; a weak D match, TRBD1 (5 bases). Germline V CDR1 and CDR2: MNHEY, SVGAGI. V was trimmed by 2 bases and J by 3 bases, leaving 7 bases between them. The CDR3 sequence is 13 residues long. The chain's CDR3 is CASSYAQDYGYTF. The CDR3 DNA reads as TGTGCCAGCAGTTACGCACAGGACTATGGCTACACCTTC.

The genes are TRBV14 and TRBJ1-6, with D perhaps TRBD1 (6 bases). With 6 bases removed from V and 9 bases from J, the gap between germline ends came to 15 bases. CDR1 and CDR2 from the germline V gene are SGHDN and FVKESK. This CDR3 has 14 amino acids. This chain's CDR3 is CASRSPGVGSPLHF. In nucleotides, the CDR3 is TGTGCCAGCAGGTCTCCAGGGGTCGGTTCACCCCTCCACTTT.

The chain uses TRBV9 and TRBJ2-7; a possible D gene is TRBD1 (6 bases). This CDR3 has 12 residues. V lost 4 bases, J lost 4 bases, and 9 bases lay in between. Germline V lookup: CDR1 SGDLS, CDR2 YYNGEE. The DNA of the CDR3 is TGTGCCAGCAGCAAACAGGGATACGAGCAGTACTTC. As protein: CASSKQGYEQYF.

The V gene is TRBV5-4, the J gene TRBJ2-5; D is uncertain. CDR1 is SGHNT and CDR2 is YYREEE in the germline V gene (reference sequence). Trimming removed 1 base from V and 5 bases from J, with 15 bases in between. CDR3 size: 15 residues. The CDR3 DNA reads TGTGCCAGCAGCTTGTTGAGTCGTCCAACCGAGACCCAGTACTTC. Translating it yields CASSLLSRPTETQYF.

The count of this clone is one. The V gene is TRBV30, the J gene TRBJ2-4; a weak D match, TRBD1 (5 bases). Trimming shortened V by 6 bases and J by 0 bases, and 9 bases separated the two germline ends. CDR3 size: 13 residues. From germline, CDR1 is GTSNPN and CDR2 SVGIG (reference sequence). The CDR3 DNA follows: TGTGCCTGTACAGGATTAGCCAAAAACATTCAGTACTTC. Protein product: CACTGLAKNIQYF.

This chain connects TRBV27 to TRBJ2-1, with D hard to call. The germline CDR1 and CDR2 sequences are MNHEY and SMNVEV (reference sequence). The CDR3 totals 16 residues. V shed 5 bases and J shed 2 bases, with 16 bases lying between them. CDR3 in DNA: TGTGCCAGCAGTCCTACGCTAGTACTAACCTACAATGAGCAGTTCTTC. Translation gives CASSPTLVLTYNEQFF.

This chain links TRBV12-3 or TRBV12-4 with TRBJ1-2, with 7 bases that match TRBD1. Germline trimming cut 6 bases from V and 10 bases from J; bases unmatched to any gene: 8. The length of the CDR3 is 12 residues. CDR3 loop: CASRATGSDYTF. CDR3 sequence (DNA): TGTGCCAGCAGAGCGACAGGGTCCGACTACACCTTC.

The rearrangement links TRBV30 to TRBJ2-5, with D possibly matching TRBD1 (5 bases). Trimming removed 3 bases at V and 3 bases at J, with 14 bases between. From germline, CDR1 is GTSNPN and CDR2 SVGIG (reference sequence). There are 14 residues in the CDR3. CDR3 region: CAWSEGVGEETQYF. The CDR3 region has the DNA TGTGCCTGGAGCGAAGGGGTTGGAGAAGAGACCCAGTACTTC.

This clone was counted a single time. J is TRBJ1-4 and V is TRBV6-5; D is uncertain. Between the trimmed V and J ends, which lost 0 bases and 8 bases, there was a span of 13 bases. The V gene's germline CDR1 is MNHEY and CDR2 SVGAGI. The CDR3 consists of 15 residues. The CDR3 bases are TGTGCCAGCAGTTACTCCCCAACGGGTGAGGAAAAACTGTTTTTT. Translating it yields CASSYSPTGEEKLFF.

The chain combines TRBV12-3 or TRBV12-4 with TRBJ1-1, with 8 bases matching TRBD1. CDR3 length: 13 amino acids. The junction had 4 bases not matched to a gene; V was cut back by 7 bases and J by 3 bases. CDR3 sequence reads: CASKLDRDTEAFF. CDR3 sequence (DNA): TGTGCCAGCAAACTGGACAGGGACACTGAAGCTTTCTTT.

The chain uses TRBV5-6 and TRBJ1-5; the D is unclear. V was trimmed by 7 bases and J by 2 bases, leaving 10 bases between them. The length of the CDR3 is 13 residues. Germline CDR1 is SGHDT and CDR2 is YYEEEE. CDR3 sequence: CASAEGGNQPQHF. The CDR3 DNA follows: TGTGCCAGCGCGGAGGGAGGCAATCAGCCCCAGCATTTT.